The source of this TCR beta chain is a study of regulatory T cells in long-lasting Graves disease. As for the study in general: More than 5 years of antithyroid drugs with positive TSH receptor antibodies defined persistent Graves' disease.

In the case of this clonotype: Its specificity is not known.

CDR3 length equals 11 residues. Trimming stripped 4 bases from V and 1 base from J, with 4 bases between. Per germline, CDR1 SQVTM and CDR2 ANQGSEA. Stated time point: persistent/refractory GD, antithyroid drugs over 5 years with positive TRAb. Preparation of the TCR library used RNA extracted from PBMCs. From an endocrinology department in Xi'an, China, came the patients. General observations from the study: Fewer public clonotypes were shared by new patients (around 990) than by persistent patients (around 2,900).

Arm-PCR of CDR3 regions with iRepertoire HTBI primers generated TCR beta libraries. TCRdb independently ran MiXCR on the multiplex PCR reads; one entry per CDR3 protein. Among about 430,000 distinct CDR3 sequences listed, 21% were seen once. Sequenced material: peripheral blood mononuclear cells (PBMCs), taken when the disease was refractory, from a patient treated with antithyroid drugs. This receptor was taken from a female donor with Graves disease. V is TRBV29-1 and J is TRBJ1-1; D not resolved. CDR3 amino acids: CSVGENTEAFF. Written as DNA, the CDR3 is TGCAGCGTTGGGGAGAACACTGAAGCTTTCTTT.